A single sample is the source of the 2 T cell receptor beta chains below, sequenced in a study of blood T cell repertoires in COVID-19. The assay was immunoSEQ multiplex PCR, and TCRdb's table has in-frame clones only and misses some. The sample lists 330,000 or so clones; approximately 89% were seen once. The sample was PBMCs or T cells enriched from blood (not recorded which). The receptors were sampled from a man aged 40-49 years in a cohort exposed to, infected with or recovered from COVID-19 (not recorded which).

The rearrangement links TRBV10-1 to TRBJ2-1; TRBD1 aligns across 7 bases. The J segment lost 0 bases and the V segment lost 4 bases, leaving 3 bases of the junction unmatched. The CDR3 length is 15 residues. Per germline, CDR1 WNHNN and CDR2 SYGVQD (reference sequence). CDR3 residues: CASSAGQSSYNEQFF. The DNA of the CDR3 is TGCGCCAGCAGTGCGGGACAGAGCTCCTACAATGAGCAGTTCTTC.

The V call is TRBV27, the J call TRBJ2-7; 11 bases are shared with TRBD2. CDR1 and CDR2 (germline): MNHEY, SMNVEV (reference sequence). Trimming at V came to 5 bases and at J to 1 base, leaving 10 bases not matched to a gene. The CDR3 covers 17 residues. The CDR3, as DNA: TGTGCCAGCAGTCCCCGACTAGCGGGACCGGCGTCCTACGAGCAGTACTTC. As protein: CASSPRLAGPASYEQYF.